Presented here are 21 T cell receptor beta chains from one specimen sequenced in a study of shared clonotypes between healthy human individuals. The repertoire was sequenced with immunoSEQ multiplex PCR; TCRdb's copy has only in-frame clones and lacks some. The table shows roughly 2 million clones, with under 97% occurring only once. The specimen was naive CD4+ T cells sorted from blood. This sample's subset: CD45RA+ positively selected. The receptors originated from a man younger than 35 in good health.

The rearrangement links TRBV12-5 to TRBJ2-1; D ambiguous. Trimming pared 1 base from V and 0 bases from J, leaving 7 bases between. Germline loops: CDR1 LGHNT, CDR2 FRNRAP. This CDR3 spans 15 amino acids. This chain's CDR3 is CASGLGVHSYNEQFF. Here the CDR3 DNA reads TGTGCTAGTGGTTTGGGAGTTCACTCCTACAATGAGCAGTTCTTC.

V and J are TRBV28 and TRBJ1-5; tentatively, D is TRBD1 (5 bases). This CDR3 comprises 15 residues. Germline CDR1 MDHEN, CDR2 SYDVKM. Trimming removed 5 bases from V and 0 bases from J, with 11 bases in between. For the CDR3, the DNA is TGTGCCAGCAGTCCCCGACAGCTTAGCAATCAGCCCCAGCATTTT. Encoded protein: CASSPRQLSNQPQHF.

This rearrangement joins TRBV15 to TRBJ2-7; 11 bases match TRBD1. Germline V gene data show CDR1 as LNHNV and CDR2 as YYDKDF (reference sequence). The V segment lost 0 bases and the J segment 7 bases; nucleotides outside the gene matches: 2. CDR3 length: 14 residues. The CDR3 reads CATSRDRDRGEQYF. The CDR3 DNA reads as TGTGCCACCAGCAGAGATAGGGACAGGGGGGAGCAGTACTTC.

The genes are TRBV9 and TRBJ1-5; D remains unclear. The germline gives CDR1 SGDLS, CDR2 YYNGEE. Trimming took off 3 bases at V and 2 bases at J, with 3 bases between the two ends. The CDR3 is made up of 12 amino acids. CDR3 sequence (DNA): TGTGCCAGCAGCGCCGGCAATCAGCCCCAGCATTTT. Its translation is CASSAGNQPQHF.

In DNA form, the CDR3 reads TGTGCCAGCAGCGGCGGGACAGCGAACACTGAAGCTTTCTTT. Translation gives CASSGGTANTEAFF. The chain employs TRBV5-4 and TRBJ1-1, with 7 nucleotides matching TRBD1. Trimming cost V 4 bases and J 1 base; bases outside gene matches: 4. Germline CDR1 reads SGHNT; CDR2 reads YYREEE (reference sequence). This CDR3 has 14 residues.

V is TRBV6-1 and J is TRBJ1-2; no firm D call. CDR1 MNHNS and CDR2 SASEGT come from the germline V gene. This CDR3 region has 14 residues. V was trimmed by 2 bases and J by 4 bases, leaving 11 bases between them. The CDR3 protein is CASSEHPAAYGYTF. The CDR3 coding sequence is TGTGCCAGCAGTGAACACCCTGCAGCCTATGGCTACACCTTC.

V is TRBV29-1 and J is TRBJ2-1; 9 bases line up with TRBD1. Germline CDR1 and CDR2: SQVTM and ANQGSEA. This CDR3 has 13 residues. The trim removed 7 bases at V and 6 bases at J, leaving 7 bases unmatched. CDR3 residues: CSAGQGSLNEQFF. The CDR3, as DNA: TGCAGCGCTGGACAGGGGTCCCTCAATGAGCAGTTCTTC.

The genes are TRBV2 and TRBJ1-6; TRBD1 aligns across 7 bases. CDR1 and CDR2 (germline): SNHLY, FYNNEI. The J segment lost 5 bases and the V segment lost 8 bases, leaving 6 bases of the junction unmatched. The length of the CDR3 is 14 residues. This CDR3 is CASSYRGDNSPLHF. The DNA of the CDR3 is TGTGCCAGCTCTTACAGGGGAGATAATTCACCCCTCCACTTT.

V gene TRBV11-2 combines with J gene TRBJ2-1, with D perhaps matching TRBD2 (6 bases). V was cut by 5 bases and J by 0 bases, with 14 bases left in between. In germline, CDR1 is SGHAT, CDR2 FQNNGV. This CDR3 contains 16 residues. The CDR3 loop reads CASSPGLLSSYNEQFF. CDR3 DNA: TGTGCCAGCAGCCCCGGACTACTGAGCTCCTACAATGAGCAGTTCTTC.

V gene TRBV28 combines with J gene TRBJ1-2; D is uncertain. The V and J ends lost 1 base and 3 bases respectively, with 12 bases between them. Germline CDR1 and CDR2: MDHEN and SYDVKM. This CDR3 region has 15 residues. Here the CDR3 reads CASSLSSRKDYGYTF. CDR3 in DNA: TGTGCCAGCAGTTTATCGTCCCGAAAGGACTATGGCTACACCTTC.

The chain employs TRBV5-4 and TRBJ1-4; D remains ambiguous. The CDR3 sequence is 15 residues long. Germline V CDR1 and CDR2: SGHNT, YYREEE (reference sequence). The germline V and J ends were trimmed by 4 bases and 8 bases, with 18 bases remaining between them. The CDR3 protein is CASSQAGFREEKLFF. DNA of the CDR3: TGTGCCAGCAGCCAGGCCGGGTTCCGGGAAGAAAAACTGTTTTTT.

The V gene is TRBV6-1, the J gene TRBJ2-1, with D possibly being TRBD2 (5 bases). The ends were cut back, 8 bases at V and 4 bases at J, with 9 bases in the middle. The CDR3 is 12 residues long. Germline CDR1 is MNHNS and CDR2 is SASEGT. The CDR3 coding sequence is TGTGCCAGCCGGGGTATTTACAATGAGCAGTTCTTC. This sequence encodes CASRGIYNEQFF.

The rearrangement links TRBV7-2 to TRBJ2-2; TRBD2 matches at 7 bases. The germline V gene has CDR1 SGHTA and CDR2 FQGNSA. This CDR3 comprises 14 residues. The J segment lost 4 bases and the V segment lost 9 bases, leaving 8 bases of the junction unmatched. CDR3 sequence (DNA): TGTGCCAGTAGGGACCCGGGGGGCACCGGGGAGCTGTTTTTT. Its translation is CASRDPGGTGELFF.

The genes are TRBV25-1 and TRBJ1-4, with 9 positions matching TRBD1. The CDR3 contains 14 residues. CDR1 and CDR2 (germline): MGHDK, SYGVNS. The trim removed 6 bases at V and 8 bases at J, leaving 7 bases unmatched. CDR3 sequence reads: CASRDRGKSEKLFF. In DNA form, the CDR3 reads TGTGCCAGCAGAGACAGGGGGAAGTCAGAAAAACTGTTTTTT.

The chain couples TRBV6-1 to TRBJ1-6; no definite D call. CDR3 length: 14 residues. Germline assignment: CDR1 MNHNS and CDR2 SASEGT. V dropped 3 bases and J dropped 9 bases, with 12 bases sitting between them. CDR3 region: CASSEGRLGSPLHF. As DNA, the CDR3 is TGTGCCAGCAGTGAGGGCAGGCTCGGTTCACCCCTCCACTTT.

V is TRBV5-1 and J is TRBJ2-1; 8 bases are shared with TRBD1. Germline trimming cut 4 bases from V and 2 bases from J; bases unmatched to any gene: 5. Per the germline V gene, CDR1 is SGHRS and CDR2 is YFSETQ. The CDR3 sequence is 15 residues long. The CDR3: CASSADRGPYNEQFF. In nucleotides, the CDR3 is TGCGCCAGCAGCGCAGACAGGGGTCCCTACAATGAGCAGTTCTTC.

The CDR3 nucleotides read TGCGCCAGCAGCCAAGTCCTACGAATTAATCAGCCCCAGCATTTT. Its translation: CASSQVLRINQPQHF. This sequence joins TRBV4-1 and TRBJ1-5; D uncertain. The germline V gene encodes CDR1 MGHRA and CDR2 YSYEKL. This CDR3 has 15 residues. Trimming removed 1 base from V and 4 bases from J, with 11 bases in between.

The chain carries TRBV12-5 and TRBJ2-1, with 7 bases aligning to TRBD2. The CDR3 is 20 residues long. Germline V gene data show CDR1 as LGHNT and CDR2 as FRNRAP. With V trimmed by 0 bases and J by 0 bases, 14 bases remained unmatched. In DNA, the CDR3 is TGTGCTAGTGGTTTGGTAGGCGGGACTAATGGATTCTACTCCTACAATGAGCAGTTCTTC. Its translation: CASGLVGGTNGFYSYNEQFF.

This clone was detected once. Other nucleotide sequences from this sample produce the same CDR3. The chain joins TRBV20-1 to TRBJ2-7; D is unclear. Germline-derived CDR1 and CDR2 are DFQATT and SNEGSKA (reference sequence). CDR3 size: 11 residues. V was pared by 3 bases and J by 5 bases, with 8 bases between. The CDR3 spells CSASPKDEQYF. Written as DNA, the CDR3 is TGCAGTGCTAGCCCGAAAGACGAGCAGTACTTC.

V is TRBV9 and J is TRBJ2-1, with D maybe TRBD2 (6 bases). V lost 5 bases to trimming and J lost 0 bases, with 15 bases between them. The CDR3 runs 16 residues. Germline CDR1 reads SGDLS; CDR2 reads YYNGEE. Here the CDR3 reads CASSAGLMSSYNEQFF. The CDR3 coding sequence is TGTGCCAGCAGTGCGGGACTCATGAGCTCCTACAATGAGCAGTTCTTC. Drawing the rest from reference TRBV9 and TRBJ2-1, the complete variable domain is DSGVTQTPKHLITATGQRVTLRCSPRSGDLSVYWYQQSLDQGLQFLIQYYNGEERAKGNILERFSAQQFPDLHSELNLSSLELGDSALYFCASSAGLMSSYNEQFFGPGTRLTVL.

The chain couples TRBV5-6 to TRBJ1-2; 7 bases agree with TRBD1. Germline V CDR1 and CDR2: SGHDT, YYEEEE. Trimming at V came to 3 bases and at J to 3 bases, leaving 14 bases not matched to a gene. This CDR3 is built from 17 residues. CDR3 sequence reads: CASSSPRTGEGDYGYTF. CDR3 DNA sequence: TGTGCCAGCAGCTCCCCCCGGACAGGAGAAGGGGACTATGGCTACACCTTC.